This T cell receptor beta chain is from a study of T-cell memory formation after mild COVID-19. Study as a whole: Among the donors, TCR clusters were largely specific to each donor.

With 0 bases removed from V and 0 bases from J, the gap between germline ends came to 10 bases. The germline V gene encodes CDR1 LNHNV and CDR2 YYDKDF (reference sequence). The CDR3 spans 16 residues. General study results and limits: Pre-infection memory already had some responding clones, implying cross-reactive memory joined. CD4+ bias marked clones expanding day 15 to 37, unlike balanced contracting clones.

About this clonotype: Its antigen remains unknown.

TCRdb reprocessed the 5' RACE reads with MiXCR, giving one entry per CDR3 protein. The table lists about 360,000 distinct CDR3 sequences, approximately 15% of them singletons. The material sequenced was PBMCs or a T cell subset sorted from them (not recorded which). The origin of this receptor is a man younger than 35 who had mild COVID-19 (a few samples of this study predate the infection). Cell type and time point are not known. The rearrangement links TRBV15 to TRBJ2-3; D possibly corresponds to TRBD2 (6 bases). For the CDR3, the DNA is TGTGCCACCAGCAGAGATACGGGAGTTAGCACAGATACGCAGTATTTT. Its translation: CATSRDTGVSTDTQYF. Complete variable domain (other parts from reference TRBV15 and TRBJ2-3): DAMVIQNPRYQVTQFGKPVTLSCSQTLNHNVMYWYQQKSSQAPKLLFHYYDKDFNNEADTPDNFQSRRPNTSFCFLDIRSPGLGDTAMYLCATSRDTGVSTDTQYFGPGTRLTVL.